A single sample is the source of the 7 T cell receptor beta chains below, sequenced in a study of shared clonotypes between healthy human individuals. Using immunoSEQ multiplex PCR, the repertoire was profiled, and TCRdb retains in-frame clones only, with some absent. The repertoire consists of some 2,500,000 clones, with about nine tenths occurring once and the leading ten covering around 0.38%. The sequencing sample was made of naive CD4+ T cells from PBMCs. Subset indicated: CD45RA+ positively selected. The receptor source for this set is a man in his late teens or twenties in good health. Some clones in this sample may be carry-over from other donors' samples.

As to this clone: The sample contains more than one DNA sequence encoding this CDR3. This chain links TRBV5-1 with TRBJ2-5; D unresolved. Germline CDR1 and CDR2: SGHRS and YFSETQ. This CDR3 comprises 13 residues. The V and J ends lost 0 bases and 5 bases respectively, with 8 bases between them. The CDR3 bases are TGCGCCAGCAGCTTGGAAGGGCAGGAGACCCAGTACTTC. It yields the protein CASSLEGQETQYF.

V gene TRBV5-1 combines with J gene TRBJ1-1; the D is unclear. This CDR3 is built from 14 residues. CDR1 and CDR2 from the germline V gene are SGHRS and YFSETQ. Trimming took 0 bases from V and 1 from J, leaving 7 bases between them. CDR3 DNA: TGCGCCAGCAGCTTGGCGTCCCCGAACACTGAAGCTTTCTTT. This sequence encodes CASSLASPNTEAFF.

Here the CDR3 reads CASSLVGAGDYEQYF. DNA of the CDR3: TGCGCCAGCAGCTTGGTCGGCGCAGGAGACTACGAGCAGTACTTC. This chain joins TRBV5-1 and TRBJ2-7, with D unresolved. The CDR3 spans 15 residues. The germline V gene has CDR1 SGHRS and CDR2 YFSETQ. Trimming removed 0 bases at V and 3 bases at J, with 13 bases between.

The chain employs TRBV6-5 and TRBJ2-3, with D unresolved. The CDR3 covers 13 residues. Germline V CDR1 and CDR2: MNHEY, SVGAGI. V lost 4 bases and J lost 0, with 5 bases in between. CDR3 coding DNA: TGTGCCAGCAGTTCGGTGAGCACAGATACGCAGTATTTT. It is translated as CASSSVSTDTQYF.

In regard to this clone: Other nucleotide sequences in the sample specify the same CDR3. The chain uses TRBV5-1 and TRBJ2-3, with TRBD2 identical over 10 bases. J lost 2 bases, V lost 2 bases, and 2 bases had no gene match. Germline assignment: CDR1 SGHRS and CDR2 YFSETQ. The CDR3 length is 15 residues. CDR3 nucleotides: TGCGCCAGCAGCTTAGCGGGAGGGACCACAGATACGCAGTATTTT. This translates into CASSLAGGTTDTQYF.

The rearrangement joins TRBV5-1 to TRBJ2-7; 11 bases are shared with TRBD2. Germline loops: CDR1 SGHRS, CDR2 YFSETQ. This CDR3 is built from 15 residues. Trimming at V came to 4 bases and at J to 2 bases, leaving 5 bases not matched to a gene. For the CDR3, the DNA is TGCGCCAGCAGCCTGACTAGCGGGGCAACCTACGAGCAGTACTTC. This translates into CASSLTSGATYEQYF.

The CDR3 DNA is TGTGCCAGTAGTATAGATCGGGGGTACTCCTACGAGCAGTACTTC. This sequence encodes CASSIDRGYSYEQYF. The chain carries TRBV19 and TRBJ2-7, with D perhaps TRBD2 (6 bases). Trimming pared 0 bases from V and 0 bases from J, leaving 9 bases between. The CDR3 runs 15 residues. Germline V gene data show CDR1 as LNHDA and CDR2 as SQIVND (reference sequence).